This TCR beta chain is drawn from a study of CD8+ T cells in alopecia areata. Study findings and constraints: Amid tofacitinib therapy, many expanded lesional clones stayed present in scalp and blood. Significant decreases in scalp clonality and expanded CD8+ clones followed tofacitinib treatment.

Specified treatment: oral pan-JAK inhibitor, 5-10 mg twice daily. Collection of lesional scalp punch biopsies and peripheral blood was performed in alopecia areata patients. J lost 5 bases, V lost 6 bases, and 10 bases had no gene match. Germline loops: CDR1 MNHEY, CDR2 SVGAGI. CDR3 length: 14 amino acids. RNA was extracted and reverse transcribed into cDNA as the sequencing template. Some clones are missing from TCRdb's copy, which holds only in-frame ones; the method was immunoSEQ multiplex PCR. This table has some 180,000 clones, about 53% appearing once. As to this clone: Its antigen is unidentified.

The sample was CD8+ T cells sorted from blood, taken at week 24, from a patient treated with tofacitinib. This chain connects TRBV6-5 to TRBJ2-7; 7 bases match TRBD1. The clonotype was recovered from a human donor with alopecia areata. This chain's CDR3 is CASSATGEGDEQYF. In DNA, the CDR3 is TGTGCCAGCAGCGCCACAGGGGAAGGTGACGAGCAGTACTTC.